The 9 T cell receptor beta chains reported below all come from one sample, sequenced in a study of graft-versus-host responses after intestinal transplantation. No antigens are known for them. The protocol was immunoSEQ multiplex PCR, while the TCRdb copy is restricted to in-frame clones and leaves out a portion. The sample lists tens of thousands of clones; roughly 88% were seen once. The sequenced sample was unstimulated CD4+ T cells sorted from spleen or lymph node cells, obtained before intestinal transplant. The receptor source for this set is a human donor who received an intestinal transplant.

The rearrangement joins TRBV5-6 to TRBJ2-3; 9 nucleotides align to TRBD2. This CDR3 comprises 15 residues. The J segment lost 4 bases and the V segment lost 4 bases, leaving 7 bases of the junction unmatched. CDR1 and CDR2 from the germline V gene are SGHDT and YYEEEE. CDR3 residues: CASSPGLAPPDTQYF. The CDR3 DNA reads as TGTGCCAGCAGCCCGGGACTAGCCCCCCCAGATACGCAGTATTTT.

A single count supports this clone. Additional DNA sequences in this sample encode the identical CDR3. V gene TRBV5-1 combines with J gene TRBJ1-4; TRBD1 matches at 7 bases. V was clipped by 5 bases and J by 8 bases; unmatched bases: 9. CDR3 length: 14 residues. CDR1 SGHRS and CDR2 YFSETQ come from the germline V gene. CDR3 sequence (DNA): TGCGCCAGCAGTTCGACAGGGTCAGGGGAAAAACTGTTTTTT. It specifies CASSSTGSGEKLFF.

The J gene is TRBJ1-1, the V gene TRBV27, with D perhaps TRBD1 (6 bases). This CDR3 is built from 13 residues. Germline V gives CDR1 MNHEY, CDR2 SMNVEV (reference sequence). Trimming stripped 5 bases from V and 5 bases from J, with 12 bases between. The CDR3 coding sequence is TGTGCCAGCAGTCAACAGGGACGGACTGAAGCTTTCTTT. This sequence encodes CASSQQGRTEAFF.

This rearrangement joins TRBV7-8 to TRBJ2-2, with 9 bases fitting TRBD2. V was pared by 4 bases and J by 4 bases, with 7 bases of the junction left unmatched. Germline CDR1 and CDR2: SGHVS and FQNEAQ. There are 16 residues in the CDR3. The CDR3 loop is CASSYSPSGATGELFF. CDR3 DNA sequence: TGTGCCAGCAGCTATTCCCCTAGCGGGGCCACCGGGGAGCTGTTTTTT.

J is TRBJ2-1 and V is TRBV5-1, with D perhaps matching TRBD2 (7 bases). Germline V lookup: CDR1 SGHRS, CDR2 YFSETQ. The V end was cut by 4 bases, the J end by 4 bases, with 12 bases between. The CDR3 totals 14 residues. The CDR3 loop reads CASSGGGLYNEQFF. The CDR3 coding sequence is TGCGCCAGCAGCGGCGGGGGCCTATACAATGAGCAGTTCTTC.

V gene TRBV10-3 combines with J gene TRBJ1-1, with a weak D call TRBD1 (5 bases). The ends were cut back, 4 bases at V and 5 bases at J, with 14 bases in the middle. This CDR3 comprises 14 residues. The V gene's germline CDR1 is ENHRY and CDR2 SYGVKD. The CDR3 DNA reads TGTGCCATCAGTGGGGCTCAGGGTCGGACTGAAGCTTTCTTT. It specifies CAISGAQGRTEAFF.

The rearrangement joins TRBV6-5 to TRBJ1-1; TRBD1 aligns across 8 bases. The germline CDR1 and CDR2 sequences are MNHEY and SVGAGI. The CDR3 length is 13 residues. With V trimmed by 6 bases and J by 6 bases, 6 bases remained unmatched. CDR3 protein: CASRYDRGSEAFF. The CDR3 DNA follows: TGTGCCAGCAGATACGACAGGGGATCTGAAGCTTTCTTT.

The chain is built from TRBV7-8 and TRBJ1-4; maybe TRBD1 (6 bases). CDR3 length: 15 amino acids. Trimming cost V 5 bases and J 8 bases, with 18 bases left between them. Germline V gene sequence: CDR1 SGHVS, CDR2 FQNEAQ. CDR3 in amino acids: CASSARDTLGEKLFF. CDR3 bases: TGTGCCAGCAGCGCACGGGACACCTTAGGGGAAAAACTGTTTTTT. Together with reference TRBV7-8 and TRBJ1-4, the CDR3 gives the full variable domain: GAGVSQSPRYKVAKRGQDVALRCDPISGHVSLFWYQQALGQGPEFLTYFQNEAQLDKSGLPSDRFFAERPEGSVSTLKIQRTQQEDSAVYLCASSARDTLGEKLFFGSGTQLSVL.

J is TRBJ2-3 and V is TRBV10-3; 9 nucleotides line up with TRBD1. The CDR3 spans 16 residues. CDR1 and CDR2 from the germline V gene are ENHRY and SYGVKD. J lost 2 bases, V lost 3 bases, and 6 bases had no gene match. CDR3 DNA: TGTGCCATCAGTGAAGAGGACAGGGGACCCACAGATACGCAGTATTTT. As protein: CAISEEDRGPTDTQYF.